Each of the 6 T cell receptor beta chains below was sequenced from the same sample in a study of breast tumors, draining lymph nodes, adjacent tissues. TCRdb processed the multiplex PCR reads anew with MiXCR; each CDR3 protein has one entry. The repertoire consists of fewer than 150,000 distinct CDR3 sequences, with around 21% occurring once and the leading ten covering 2% to 2.5%. Breast cancer patients provided tissue from their axillary draining lymph nodes. The sequenced material came from axillary lymph node tissue. The receptor set was obtained from a female donor with breast cancer. Some clones in this sample may be carry-over from other donors' samples.

Details on this clonotype: A read error is possible here, since a much larger clone lies one base away. This chain's CDR3 is CAWSGGGDTQCF. The DNA of the CDR3 is TGTGCCTGGAGTGGAGGAGGGGATACGCAGTGTTTT. The V gene is TRBV30, the J gene TRBJ2-3, with D possibly matching TRBD2 (6 bases). Germline assignment: CDR1 GTSNPN and CDR2 SVGIG (reference sequence). The CDR3 runs 12 residues.

This clonotype was observed a few times. The rearrangement links TRBV18 to TRBJ2-7; the D gene is possibly TRBD2 (5 bases). The germline V gene encodes CDR1 KGHSH and CDR2 LQKENI. The CDR3 spans 16 residues. V lost 3 bases to trimming and J lost 4 bases, with 19 bases between them. For the CDR3, the DNA is TGTGCCAGCTCACCGACCCGCCCGGGGTATATTTACGAGCAGTACTTC. It translates to CASSPTRPGYIYEQYF. The variable domain in full, completed from reference TRBV18 and TRBJ2-7, reads NAGVMQNPRHLVRRRGQEARLRCSPMKGHSHVYWYRQLPEEGLKFMVYLQKENIIDESGMPKERFSAEFPKEGPSILRIQQVVRGDSAAYFCASSPTRPGYIYEQYFGPGTRLTVT.

In this sample, this clonotype turned up many times. The chain couples TRBV9 to TRBJ2-7, with 12 bases fitting TRBD2. In germline, CDR1 is SGDLS, CDR2 YYNGEE. The CDR3 is 15 residues long. With V trimmed by 0 bases and J by 3 bases, 1 base remained unmatched. CDR3 nucleotides: TGTGCCAGCAGCGTAGGGACTAGCGGGAACTACGAGCAGTACTTC. This gives the protein CASSVGTSGNYEQYF.

This clonotype occurred many times. The V and J genes are TRBV24-1 and TRBJ1-2; D perhaps matches TRBD1 (5 bases). Germline V CDR1 and CDR2: KGHDR, SFDVKD. The CDR3 loop spans 12 amino acids. Trimming left V 0 bases short and J 7 bases short, with 5 bases between. This CDR3 is CATSDLGGGYTF. The CDR3 coding sequence is TGTGCCACCAGTGATTTGGGGGGTGGCTACACCTTC.

Many counts were recorded for this clonotype. V is TRBV28 and J is TRBJ1-2; 10 bases agree with TRBD1. Losses at the gene ends were 6 bases for V and 2 bases for J; bases not matched to a gene: 9. The CDR3 spans 16 residues. Germline loops: CDR1 MDHEN, CDR2 SYDVKM. The CDR3 loop is CASSPAGTGANYGYTF. The CDR3 DNA reads TGTGCCAGCAGCCCCGCCGGGACAGGGGCGAACTATGGCTACACCTTC.

This clonotype showed up many times. The genes are TRBV5-1 and TRBJ1-5; D is perhaps TRBD1 (6 bases). Between the trimmed V and J ends, which lost 4 bases and 3 bases, there was a span of 14 bases. The length of the CDR3 is 15 residues. Germline V gene data show CDR1 as SGHRS and CDR2 as YFSETQ. Here the CDR3 reads CASSPEGGHNQPQHF. CDR3 sequence (DNA): TGCGCCAGCAGCCCCGAAGGGGGGCACAATCAGCCCCAGCATTTT.